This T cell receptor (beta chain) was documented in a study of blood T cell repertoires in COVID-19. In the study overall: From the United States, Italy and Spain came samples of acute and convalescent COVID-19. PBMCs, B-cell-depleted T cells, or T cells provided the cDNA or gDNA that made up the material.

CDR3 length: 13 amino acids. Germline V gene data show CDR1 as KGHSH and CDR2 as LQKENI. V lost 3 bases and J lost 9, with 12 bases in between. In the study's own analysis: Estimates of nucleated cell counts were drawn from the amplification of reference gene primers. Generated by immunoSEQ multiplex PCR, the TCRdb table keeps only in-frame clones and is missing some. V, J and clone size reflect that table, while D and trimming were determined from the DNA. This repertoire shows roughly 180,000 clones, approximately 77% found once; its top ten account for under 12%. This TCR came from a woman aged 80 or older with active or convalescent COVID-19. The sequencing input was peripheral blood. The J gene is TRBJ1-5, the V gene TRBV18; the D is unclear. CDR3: CASSPSNQTPQHF. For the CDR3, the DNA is TGTGCCAGCTCACCTAGCAATCAGACGCCCCAGCATTTT.